This T cell receptor (beta chain) emerged from a study of cytomegalovirus exposure and HLA in healthy donors. Study at large: Early released data comprised some 85 million unique TCRs from HLA-typed donors.

V was cut by 1 base and J by 7 bases, with 8 bases left in between. The CDR3 has 14 residues. Germline CDR1 and CDR2: LGHNA and YNFKEQ. PCR employed 60 Vbeta and 13 Jbeta primers. Measured with immunoSEQ multiplex PCR; TCRdb has only the in-frame clones, and not every one. Of 100,000 to 150,000 clones in the sample, 75% to 90% were seen once. To note about this clone: Its target is not known.

Findings and caveats of the study: Diagnosis of cytomegalovirus status made by the classifier reportedly showed high specificity and sensitivity. The study found most TCR sequences rare, yet found some public TCRs in many donors. Some segments of the V type, notably TRBV6-2 and TRBV6-3, were excluded as indistinguishable.

The receptor comes from a woman aged 40 to 50 in good health and CMV-seronegative. The genes are TRBV4-2 and TRBJ1-6; TRBD1 might be the D (5 bases). The sequenced sample was PBMCs. CDR3 protein: CASSQAGLNSPLHF. CDR3 DNA sequence: TGTGCCAGCAGCCAAGCAGGGCTCAATTCACCCCTCCACTTT.